This T cell receptor beta chain was sequenced in a study of cytomegalovirus exposure and HLA in healthy donors. Study results and caveats: In vitro experiments confirmed that three CMV-associated chains were specific for CMV antigens. High specificity and sensitivity for cytomegalovirus status were reported for the classifier. A subsequent analysis found that TCR clusters from the first cohort also tended to co-occur in the approximately 110 validation repertoires, with approximately 95% of cluster scores above 0.

Concerning this clone: Its antigen is undetermined.

Produced via immunoSEQ multiplex PCR; TCRdb's table is partial and in-frame only. Of 250,000 to 300,000 clones listed, 90% are singletons. The sequence was collected from a young woman in good health and CMV-seronegative. Sequencing was done on a sample of PBMCs.

Written as DNA, the CDR3 is TGTGCCAGCACAGTGCCTACCACAGATACGCAGTATTTT. This gives the protein CASTVPTTDTQYF. The chain joins TRBV19 to TRBJ2-3; D remains ambiguous. Germline V CDR1 and CDR2: LNHDA, SQIVND (reference sequence). V lost 9 bases and J lost 2, with 12 bases in between. The CDR3 runs to 13 residues.